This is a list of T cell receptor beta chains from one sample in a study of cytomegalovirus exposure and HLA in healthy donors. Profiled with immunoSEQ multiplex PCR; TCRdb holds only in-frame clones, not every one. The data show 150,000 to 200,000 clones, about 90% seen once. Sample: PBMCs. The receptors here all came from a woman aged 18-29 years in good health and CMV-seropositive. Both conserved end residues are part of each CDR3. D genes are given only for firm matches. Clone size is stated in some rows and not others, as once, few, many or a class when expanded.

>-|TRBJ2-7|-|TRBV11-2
CASSHPAEQYF
TGTGCCAGCAGCCACCCAGCGGAGCAGTACTTC
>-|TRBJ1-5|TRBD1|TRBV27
CASSKDRGNQPQHF
TGTGCCAGCAGTAAGGACAGGGGGAATCAGCCCCAGCATTTT
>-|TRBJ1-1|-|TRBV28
CASRRYTEAFF
TGTGCCAGCAGACGGTACACTGAAGCTTTCTTT
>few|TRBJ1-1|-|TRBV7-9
CASSLVPQNTEAFF
TGTGCCAGCAGCTTAGTTCCACAAAACACTGAAGCTTTCTTT
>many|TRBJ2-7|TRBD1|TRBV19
CASSSAHRDRVHEQYF
TGTGCCAGTAGTTCCGCCCACCGGGACAGGGTCCACGAGCAGTACTTC
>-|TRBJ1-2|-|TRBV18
CASSPDRYGYTF
TGTGCCAGCTCACCAGACAGATATGGCTACACCTTC
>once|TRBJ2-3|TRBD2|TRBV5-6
CASSGRDFYGTDTQYF
TGTGCCAGCAGCGGGAGGGACTTTTATGGCACAGATACGCAGTATTTT
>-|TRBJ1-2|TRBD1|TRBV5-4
CASSSGADFRGNYGYTF
TGTGCCAGCAGCTCGGGGGCAGATTTCAGGGGGAACTATGGCTACACCTTC
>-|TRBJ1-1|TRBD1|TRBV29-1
CSAHKGQTMEAFF
TGCAGCGCTCACAAGGGACAGACAATGGAAGCTTTCTTT
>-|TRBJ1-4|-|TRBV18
CASSPQQAEKLFF
TGTGCCAGCTCACCGCAACAGGCTGAAAAACTGTTTTTT
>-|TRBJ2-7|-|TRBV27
CASSRSGWGIPTYEQYF
TGTGCCAGCAGCCGTTCGGGGTGGGGAATCCCCACCTACGAGCAGTACTTC
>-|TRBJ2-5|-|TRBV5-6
CASSLVLGEETQYF
TGTGCCAGCAGCTTGGTCTTAGGGGAAGAGACCCAGTACTTC
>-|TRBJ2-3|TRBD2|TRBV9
CASSANLAGGSTDTQYF
TGTGCCAGCAGCGCCAATTTAGCGGGAGGGAGTACAGATACGCAGTATTTT
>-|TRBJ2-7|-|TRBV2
CASRQGAIEQYF
TGTGCCAGCAGACAGGGAGCCATCGAGCAGTACTTC
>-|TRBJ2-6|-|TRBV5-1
CASSGKDRPSGANVLTF
TGCGCCAGCAGCGGAAAAGACAGACCCTCTGGGGCCAACGTCCTGACTTTC
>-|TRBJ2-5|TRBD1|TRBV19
CASSIDEAGGRETQYF
TGTGCCAGTAGTATAGATGAGGCAGGGGGCCGGGAGACCCAGTACTTC
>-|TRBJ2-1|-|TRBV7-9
CASSLVGGNEQFF
TGTGCCAGCAGCTTAGTAGGGGGCAATGAGCAGTTCTTC
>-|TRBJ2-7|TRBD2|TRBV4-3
CASSQDPGLAYEQYF
TGCGCCAGCAGCCAAGACCCGGGACTAGCCTACGAGCAGTACTTC
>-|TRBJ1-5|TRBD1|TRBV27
CASSSGGSNQPQHF
TGTGCCAGCAGTTCAGGGGGGAGCAATCAGCCCCAGCATTTT
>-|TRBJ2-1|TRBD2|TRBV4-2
CASSQPSGPYNEQFF
TGTGCCAGCAGCCAACCTAGCGGGCCTTACAATGAGCAGTTCTTC
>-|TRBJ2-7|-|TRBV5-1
CASRSRSSYEQYF
TGCGCCAGCAGGTCACGGAGCTCCTACGAGCAGTACTTC
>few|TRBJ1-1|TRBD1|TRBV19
CASSDRVNTEAFF
TGTGCCAGTAGTGACAGGGTAAACACTGAAGCTTTCTTT
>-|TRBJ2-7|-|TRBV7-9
CASSLAHRDEQYF
TGTGCCAGCAGCTTAGCTCACCGGGACGAGCAGTACTTC
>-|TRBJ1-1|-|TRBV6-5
CASWYGGARFTEAFF
TGTGCCAGCTGGTATGGGGGCGCGCGTTTCACTGAAGCTTTCTTT
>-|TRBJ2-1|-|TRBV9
CASSVGGLQFF
TGTGCCAGCAGCGTAGGTGGGCTGCAGTTCTTC
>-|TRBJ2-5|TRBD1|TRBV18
CASSPGQGAWETQYF
TGTGCCAGCTCCCCCGGACAGGGGGCTTGGGAGACCCAGTACTTC
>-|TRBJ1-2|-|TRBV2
CASSQEGGGVRNYGYTF
TGTGCCAGCAGTCAAGAGGGCGGGGGCGTGAGGAACTATGGCTACACCTTC
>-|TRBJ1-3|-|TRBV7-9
CASSPVGGGATGNTIYF
TGTGCCAGCAGCCCCGTAGGAGGAGGGGCCACTGGAAACACCATATATTTT
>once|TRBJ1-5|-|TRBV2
CASSGKLNQPQHF
TGTGCCAGCAGTGGGAAACTAAATCAGCCCCAGCATTTT
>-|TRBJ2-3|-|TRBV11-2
CASSLRTGTDTQYF
TGTGCCAGCAGCTTACGAACAGGCACAGATACGCAGTATTTT
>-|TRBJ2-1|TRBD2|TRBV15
CATSKTSGNYNEQFF
TGTGCCACCAGCAAGACTAGCGGGAACTACAATGAGCAGTTCTTC
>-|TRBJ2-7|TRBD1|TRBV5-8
CASILTGTGGYEQYF
TGTGCCAGCATTCTGACCGGGACAGGAGGGTACGAGCAGTACTTC
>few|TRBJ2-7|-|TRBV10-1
CASSEGLAIEQYF
TGCGCCAGCAGTGAGGGCCTAGCGATTGAGCAGTACTTC
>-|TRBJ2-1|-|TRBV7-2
CASSLASRDNEQFF
TGTGCCAGCAGCTTAGCGAGCAGGGACAATGAGCAGTTCTTC
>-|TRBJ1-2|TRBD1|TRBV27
CASSRLGTGGAVGYGYTF
TGTGCCAGCAGCCGATTGGGGACAGGGGGCGCCGTGGGCTATGGCTACACCTTC
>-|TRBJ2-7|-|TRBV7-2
CASSFVQSYEQYF
TGTGCCAGCAGCTTTGTACAGTCCTACGAGCAGTACTTC
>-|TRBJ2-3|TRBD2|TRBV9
CASSVGPGGADTQYF
TGTGCCAGCAGCGTAGGTCCGGGAGGGGCGGATACGCAGTATTTT
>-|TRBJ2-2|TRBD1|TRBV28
CASSGDRGVNTGELFF
TGTGCCAGCAGTGGGGACAGGGGAGTGAACACCGGGGAGCTGTTTTTT
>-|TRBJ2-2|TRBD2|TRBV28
CASRRTSANTGELFF
TGTGCCAGCAGGCGGACTAGCGCGAACACCGGGGAGCTGTTTTTT
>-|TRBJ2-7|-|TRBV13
CASSPGVARTYEQYF
TGTGCCAGCAGCCCCGGGGTAGCGAGAACCTACGAGCAGTACTTC
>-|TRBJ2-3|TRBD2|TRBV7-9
CASSLVGLAGTDTQYF
TGTGCCAGCAGCTTAGTTGGACTAGCGGGAACAGATACGCAGTATTTT
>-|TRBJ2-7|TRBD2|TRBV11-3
CASSSRLAPSSYEQYF
TGTGCCAGCAGCTCAAGACTAGCACCTAGCTCCTACGAGCAGTACTTC
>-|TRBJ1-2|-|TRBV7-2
CASSLMQVSSGYTF
TGTGCCAGCAGCTTGATGCAGGTGTCCTCGGGCTACACCTTC
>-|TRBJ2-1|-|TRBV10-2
CASSDLNGRGYNEQFF
TGCGCCAGCAGTGACCTGAACGGGCGGGGATACAATGAGCAGTTCTTC
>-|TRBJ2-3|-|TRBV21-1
CASSTGVARRTDTQYF
TGTGCCAGCAGCACCGGAGTCGCGAGGAGGACAGATACGCAGTATTTT